A single sample gave rise to the 23 T cell receptor beta chains below, sequenced in a study of T cell repertoires in ileal Crohn's disease. Noted time point: neoterminal ileum biopsy at postoperative endoscopy, about 6 months after surgery. Sequencing used immunoSEQ multiplex PCR; TCRdb keeps in-frame clones, though not all of them. Among about 11,000 clones, approximately 72% were seen once, and the ten largest hold 7.7%. Sequenced sample: ileal tissue. These receptors all come from an adult with Crohn's disease.

The chain combines TRBV9 with TRBJ2-2; D is unresolved. This CDR3 comprises 19 residues. Deletions cut 4 bases from V and 0 bases from J, with 22 bases between. Germline lookup yields CDR1 SGDLS and CDR2 YYNGEE. CDR3 loop: CASSLPTQANRTNTGELFF. For the CDR3, the DNA is TGTGCCAGCAGCCTTCCCACCCAGGCTAATCGTACGAACACCGGGGAGCTGTTTTTT.

V usage is TRBV19 and J usage is TRBJ2-5; D unclear. The CDR3 loop spans 12 amino acids. V dropped 10 bases and J dropped 5 bases, with 14 bases sitting between them. Germline CDR1 LNHDA, CDR2 SQIVND (reference sequence). This chain's CDR3 is CATRTPGETQYF. The CDR3 DNA sequence: TGTGCCACGCGTACTCCCGGGGAGACCCAGTACTTC.

This clone has just a few counts. The chain couples TRBV18 to TRBJ1-1, with D unclear. The CDR3 is 14 amino acids. Per germline, CDR1 KGHSH and CDR2 LQKENI. Trimming took 3 bases from V and 5 from J, leaving 13 bases between them. In nucleotides, the CDR3 is TGTGCCAGCTCACCGCAGGAAACGGGGACTGAAGCTTTCTTT. It translates to CASSPQETGTEAFF.

The gene calls are TRBV19 and TRBJ2-1; D is undetermined. Trimming left V 4 bases short and J 4 bases short, with 8 bases between. Germline loops: CDR1 LNHDA, CDR2 SQIVND (reference sequence). CDR3 size: 13 residues. This chain's CDR3 is CASSTDIYNEQFF. Here the CDR3 DNA reads TGTGCCAGTAGTACCGACATATACAATGAGCAGTTCTTC.

The chain carries TRBV29-1 and TRBJ2-7; tentatively, D is TRBD2 (6 bases). Germline loops: CDR1 SQVTM, CDR2 ANQGSEA. The CDR3 has 16 residues. Trimming pared 7 bases from V and 0 bases from J, leaving 22 bases between. DNA of the CDR3: TGCAGCGCCGAGGGCTGGACGCGGGACGGCTCCTACGAGCAGTACTTC. Amino acid sequence: CSAEGWTRDGSYEQYF.

This clone was observed a few times. V and J are TRBV7-9 and TRBJ2-7; 9 bases match TRBD1. This CDR3 contains 14 residues. Looked up from germline, CDR1 is SEHNR and CDR2 is FQNEAQ (reference sequence). V shed 5 bases, J shed 6 bases, and the junction held 8 bases outside the gene matches. CDR3 sequence reads: CASSNTGGRTEQYF. CDR3 sequence (DNA): TGTGCCAGCAGCAACACAGGGGGCCGGACCGAGCAGTACTTC.

This clone was observed a handful of times. The chain joins TRBV6-4 to TRBJ2-3, with 7 bases lining up with TRBD1. Germline trimming cut 6 bases from V and 3 bases from J; bases unmatched to any gene: 9. The CDR3 runs 15 residues. In germline, CDR1 is MRHNA, CDR2 SNTAGT. The CDR3 spells CASSEGGGGTDTQYF. As DNA, the CDR3 is TGTGCCAGCAGCGAAGGGGGCGGTGGGACAGATACGCAGTATTTT.

This rearrangement joins TRBV2 to TRBJ2-6, with 7 nucleotides matching TRBD1. V lost 6 bases and J lost 2; bases outside the gene matches: 4. CDR1 is SNHLY and CDR2 is FYNNEI in the germline V gene. The CDR3 totals 15 residues. CDR3 region: CASRSDRAGANVLTF. The CDR3 nucleotides are TGTGCCAGCAGATCCGACAGGGCTGGGGCCAACGTCCTGACTTTC.

The chain combines TRBV15 with TRBJ2-1, with a weak D call TRBD1 (7 bases). V shed 5 bases and J shed 7 bases, with 12 bases lying between them. Per the germline V gene, CDR1 is LNHNV and CDR2 is YYDKDF (reference sequence). This CDR3 comprises 13 residues. CDR3 nucleotide sequence: TGTGCCACCAGCTCCTCAGGGGGGAATGAGCAGTTCTTC. Amino acids: CATSSSGGNEQFF.

By proportion, this clone is large. The chain joins TRBV15 to TRBJ1-4, with D possibly TRBD1 on 6 matching bases. CDR1 is LNHNV, CDR2 YYDKDF, per germline (reference sequence). The length of the CDR3 is 15 residues. V lost 2 bases to trimming and J lost 5 bases, with 12 bases between them. The CDR3 region is CATSRRDTQNEKLFF. The DNA for the CDR3 is TGTGCCACCAGCAGAAGGGACACGCAGAATGAAAAACTGTTTTTT.

This chain joins TRBV2 and TRBJ2-1; 13 bases agree with TRBD2. From germline, CDR1 is SNHLY and CDR2 FYNNEI. The junction had 6 bases not matched to a gene; V was cut back by 7 bases and J by 9 bases. The CDR3 spans 14 residues. The CDR3 nucleotides read TGTGCCAGCAAACTAGCGGGAGGGCGAGGTGAGCAGTTCTTC. It encodes CASKLAGGRGEQFF.

This sequence joins TRBV28 and TRBJ1-2; 7 bases agree with TRBD1. CDR1 is MDHEN and CDR2 is SYDVKM in the germline V gene. This CDR3 contains 16 residues. Trimming removed 2 bases from V and 5 bases from J; junction bases left unmatched: 11. CDR3 residues: CASSLGEGGVGYGYTF. In DNA, the CDR3 is TGTGCCAGCAGTTTAGGAGAAGGGGGCGTGGGATATGGCTACACCTTC.

The chain is built from TRBV11-2 and TRBJ1-1; D might be TRBD1 (5 bases). Trimming removed 5 bases at V and 1 base at J, with 14 bases between. The germline V gene encodes CDR1 SGHAT and CDR2 FQNNGV. The CDR3 is 15 residues long. As DNA, the CDR3 is TGTGCCAGCAGCCGACAAACAGGCCCGAACACTGAAGCTTTCTTT. This codes for CASSRQTGPNTEAFF. The full variable domain, rest sourced from reference TRBV11-2 and TRBJ1-1, is EAGVAQSPRYKIIEKRQSVAFWCNPISGHATLYWYQQILGQGPKLLIQFQNNGVVDDSQLPKDRFSAERLKGVDSTLKIQPAKLEDSAVYLCASSRQTGPNTEAFFGQGTRLTVV.

The rearrangement uses TRBV2 and TRBJ2-3; D remains ambiguous. The CDR3 is 11 amino acids. Germline V gives CDR1 SNHLY, CDR2 FYNNEI. Trimming removed 8 bases at V and 2 bases at J, with 5 bases between. CDR3 nucleotides: TGTGCCAGCCAGAACACAGATACGCAGTATTTT. It yields the protein CASQNTDTQYF.

In nucleotides, the CDR3 is TGTGCCAGCAGTCGCGGACTAGACACAGATACGCAGTATTTT. This codes for CASSRGLDTDTQYF. The V gene is TRBV27, the J gene TRBJ2-3; the match to TRBD2 covers 7 bases. CDR1 and CDR2 (germline): MNHEY, SMNVEV (reference sequence). The CDR3 extends over 14 amino acids. Trimming took 5 bases from V and 2 from J; bases not matched to a gene: 4.

The rearrangement links TRBV4-1 to TRBJ2-7; 7 bases line up with TRBD2. V trimming: 4 bases; J trimming: 2 bases; junction bases outside the gene matches: 5. Germline CDR1 is MGHRA and CDR2 is YSYEKL. The length of the CDR3 is 14 residues. CDR3: CASSLGEGAYEQYF. In nucleotides, the CDR3 is TGCGCCAGCAGCCTGGGGGAGGGAGCCTACGAGCAGTACTTC.

This clone has just one count. The genes are TRBV4-1 and TRBJ1-6, with D possibly TRBD1 on 6 matching bases. This CDR3 has 13 residues. V was pared by 8 bases and J by 8 bases, with 13 bases between. Germline CDR1 and CDR2: MGHRA and YSYEKL. This chain's CDR3 is CASGYREDSPLHF. CDR3 nucleotide sequence: TGCGCCAGCGGCTACAGGGAAGATTCACCCCTCCACTTT.

The chain joins TRBV7-9 to TRBJ1-2, with D possibly matching TRBD1 (5 bases). Germline V lookup: CDR1 SEHNR, CDR2 FQNEAQ (reference sequence). The CDR3 totals 15 residues. V lost 0 bases to trimming and J lost 4 bases, with 12 bases between them. CDR3 residues: CASSLAGGTAYGYTF. The CDR3 DNA reads TGTGCCAGCAGCTTAGCGGGGGGGACGGCCTATGGCTACACCTTC.

J is TRBJ2-7 and V is TRBV7-8, with 8 nucleotides matching TRBD2. The CDR3 is made up of 14 amino acids. With 3 bases clipped from V and 2 bases from J, the junction kept 3 bases outside the gene matches. From germline, CDR1 is SGHVS and CDR2 FQNEAQ. CDR3 amino acids: CASSFREGAYEQYF. CDR3 in DNA: TGTGCCAGCAGCTTTCGGGAGGGGGCCTACGAGCAGTACTTC. Drawing the rest from reference TRBV7-8 and TRBJ2-7, the complete variable domain is GAGVSQSPRYKVAKRGQDVALRCDPISGHVSLFWYQQALGQGPEFLTYFQNEAQLDKSGLPSDRFFAERPEGSVSTLKIQRTQQEDSAVYLCASSFREGAYEQYFGPGTRLTVT.

The genes are TRBV4-1 and TRBJ1-4; TRBD1 matches at 8 bases. This CDR3 contains 15 residues. V was pared by 4 bases and J by 7 bases, with 8 bases of the junction left unmatched. Germline loops: CDR1 MGHRA, CDR2 YSYEKL. The CDR3 region is CASSPRDRGVEKLFF. Here the CDR3 DNA reads TGCGCCAGCAGCCCTCGAGACAGGGGCGTTGAAAAACTGTTTTTT.

The genes are TRBV27 and TRBJ2-7, with 12 bases fitting TRBD1. The germline V gene encodes CDR1 MNHEY and CDR2 SMNVEV (reference sequence). With V trimmed by 5 bases and J by 4 bases, 6 bases remained unmatched. The CDR3 sequence is 15 residues long. CDR3 residues: CASSGGTGGRYEQYF. The CDR3 DNA reads as TGTGCCAGCAGTGGCGGGACAGGGGGCAGGTACGAGCAGTACTTC.

J is TRBJ2-4 and V is TRBV28, with D perhaps matching TRBD1 (6 bases). CDR3 length: 15 residues. Germline loops: CDR1 MDHEN, CDR2 SYDVKM. Trimming removed 3 bases from V and 0 bases from J, with 9 bases in between. The chain's CDR3 is CASSFTGLAKNIQYF. CDR3 DNA: TGTGCCAGCAGTTTCACAGGGTTAGCCAAAAACATTCAGTACTTC.

The chain has TRBV18 and TRBJ2-5; 7 bases match TRBD1. The germline V gene has CDR1 KGHSH and CDR2 LQKENI. The CDR3 sequence is 16 residues long. Trimming removed 2 bases from V and 1 base from J; junction bases left unmatched: 7. This CDR3 is CASSPLGQWTQETQYF. CDR3 DNA: TGTGCCAGCTCACCATTGGGACAGTGGACCCAAGAGACCCAGTACTTC.